This T cell receptor beta chain was sequenced for a study of T cells in Graves' hyperthyroidism and ophthalmopathy. Stability of Graves' hyperthyroidism was defined as absent ophthalmopathy progression within 18 months. The PBMCs had their origin in 10 ml of fresh peripheral blood. This clonotype showed up just a few times. Its antigen remains unknown. Amplified TCR beta CDR3 regions came from RNA transcripts. First-round RT-PCR targeting the TCR CDR3 was performed with the HTBI primer set. TCRdb used MiXCR to reprocess the multiplex PCR reads, holding one entry per CDR3 protein. The sample lists roughly 700,000 distinct CDR3 sequences, around 15% occurring once. The CDR3 spans 18 residues. The germline CDR1 and CDR2 sequences are DFQATT and SNEGSKA (reference sequence). V was clipped by 4 bases and J by 3 bases; unmatched bases: 15. Study outcomes and limitations: Also found in blood were most expanded thyroid clonotypes above 0.001.

The specimen sequenced was blood. The chain has TRBV20-1 and TRBJ2-7; 13 nucleotides agree with TRBD2. The clonotype was recovered from a woman aged 18-35 years with Graves' hyperthyroidism. In nucleotides, the CDR3 is TGCAGTGCTATGGATCGGGGACTAGCGGGAATGAGTATCTACGAGCAGTACTTC. Its translation: CSAMDRGLAGMSIYEQYF.